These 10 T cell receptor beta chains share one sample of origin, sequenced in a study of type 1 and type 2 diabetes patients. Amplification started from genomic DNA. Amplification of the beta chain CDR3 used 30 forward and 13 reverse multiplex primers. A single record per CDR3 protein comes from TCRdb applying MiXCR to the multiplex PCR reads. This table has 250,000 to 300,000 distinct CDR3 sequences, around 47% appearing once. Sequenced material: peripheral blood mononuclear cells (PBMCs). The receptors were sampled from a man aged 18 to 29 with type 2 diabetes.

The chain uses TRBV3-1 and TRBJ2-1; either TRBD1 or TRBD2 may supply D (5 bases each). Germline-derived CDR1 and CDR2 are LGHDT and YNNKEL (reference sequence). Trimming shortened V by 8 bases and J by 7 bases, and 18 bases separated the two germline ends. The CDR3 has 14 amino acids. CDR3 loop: CASDTSRWGNEQFF. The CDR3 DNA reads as TGTGCCAGCGACACCTCGAGGTGGGGGAATGAGCAGTTCTTC.

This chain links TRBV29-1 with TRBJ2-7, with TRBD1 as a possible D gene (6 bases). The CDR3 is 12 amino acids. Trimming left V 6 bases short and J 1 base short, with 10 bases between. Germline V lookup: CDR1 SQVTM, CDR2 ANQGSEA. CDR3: CSVTGQSYEQYF. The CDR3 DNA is TGCAGCGTGACCGGACAGTCCTACGAGCAGTACTTC.

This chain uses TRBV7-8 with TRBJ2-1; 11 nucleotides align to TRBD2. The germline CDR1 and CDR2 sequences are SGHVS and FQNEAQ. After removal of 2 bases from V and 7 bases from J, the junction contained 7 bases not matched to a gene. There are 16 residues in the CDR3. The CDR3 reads CASSLISGGAGNEQFF. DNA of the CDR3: TGTGCCAGCAGCTTAATTAGCGGGGGGGCAGGAAATGAGCAGTTCTTC.

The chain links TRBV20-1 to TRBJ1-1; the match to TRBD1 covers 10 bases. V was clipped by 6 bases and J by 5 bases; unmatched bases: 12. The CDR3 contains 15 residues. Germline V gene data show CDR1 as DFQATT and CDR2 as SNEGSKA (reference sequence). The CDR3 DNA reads TGCAGTGCAAGACAGGGGGCAAATAGAGGGACTGAAGCTTTCTTT. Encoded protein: CSARQGANRGTEAFF.

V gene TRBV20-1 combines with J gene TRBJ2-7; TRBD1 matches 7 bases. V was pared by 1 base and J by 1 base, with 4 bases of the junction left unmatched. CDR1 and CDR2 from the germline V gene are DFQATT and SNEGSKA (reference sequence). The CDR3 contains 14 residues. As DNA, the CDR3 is TGCAGTGCTAGAGGACAGGGCAATTCCTACGAGCAGTACTTC. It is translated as CSARGQGNSYEQYF.

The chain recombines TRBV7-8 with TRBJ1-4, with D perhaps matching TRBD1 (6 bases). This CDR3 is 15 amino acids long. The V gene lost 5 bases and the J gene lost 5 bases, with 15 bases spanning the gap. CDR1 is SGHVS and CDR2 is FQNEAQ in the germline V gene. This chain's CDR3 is CASSRGGQQNEKLFF. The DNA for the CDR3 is TGTGCCAGCAGCCGAGGTGGACAGCAAAATGAAAAACTGTTTTTT.

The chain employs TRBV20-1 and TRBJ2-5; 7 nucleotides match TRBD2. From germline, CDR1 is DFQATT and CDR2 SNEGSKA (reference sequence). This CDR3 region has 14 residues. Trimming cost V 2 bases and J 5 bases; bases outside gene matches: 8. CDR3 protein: CSARRLLAFETQYF. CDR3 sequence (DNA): TGCAGTGCTAGACGCCTACTAGCGTTCGAGACCCAGTACTTC.

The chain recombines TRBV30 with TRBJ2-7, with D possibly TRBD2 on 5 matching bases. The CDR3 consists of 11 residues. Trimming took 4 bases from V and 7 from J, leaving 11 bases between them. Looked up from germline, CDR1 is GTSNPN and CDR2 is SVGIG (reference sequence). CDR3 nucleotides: TGTGCCTGGAACCCGGGGAATGAGCAGTACTTC. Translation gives CAWNPGNEQYF. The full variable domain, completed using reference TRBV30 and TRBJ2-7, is SQTIHQWPATLVQPVGSPLSLECTVEGTSNPNLYWYRQAAGRGLQLLFYSVGIGQISSEVPQNLSASRPQDRQFILSSKKLLLSDSGFYLCAWNPGNEQYFGPGTRLTVT.

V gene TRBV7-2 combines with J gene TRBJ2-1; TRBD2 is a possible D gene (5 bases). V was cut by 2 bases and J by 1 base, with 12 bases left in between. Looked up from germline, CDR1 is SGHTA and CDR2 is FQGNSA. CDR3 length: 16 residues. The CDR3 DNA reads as TGTGCCAGCAGCTTAACGAGGGATGGATCCTACAATGAGCAGTTCTTC. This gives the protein CASSLTRDGSYNEQFF.

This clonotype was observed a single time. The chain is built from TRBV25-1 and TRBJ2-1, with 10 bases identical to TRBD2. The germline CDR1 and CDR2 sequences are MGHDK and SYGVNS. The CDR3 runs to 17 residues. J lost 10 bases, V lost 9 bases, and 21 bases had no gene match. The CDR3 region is CASPTGAASGSDYEQFF. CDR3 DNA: TGTGCCAGTCCGACAGGGGCGGCTAGCGGGAGTGACTACGAGCAGTTCTTC. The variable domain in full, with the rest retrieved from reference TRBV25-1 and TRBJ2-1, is EADIYQTPRYLVIGTGKKITLECSQTMGHDKMYWYQQDPGMELHLIHYSYGVNSTEKGDLSSESTVSRIRTEHFPLTLESARPSHTSQYLCASPTGAASGSDYEQFFGPGTRLTVL.